This T cell receptor beta chain was found in a study of blood T cell repertoires in COVID-19. V was trimmed by 3 bases and J by 4 bases, leaving 9 bases between them. CDR1 and CDR2 from the germline V gene are MNHNS and SASEGT. The length of the CDR3 is 13 residues. Only in-frame clones appear in the TCRdb table, and some are missing; sequencing was by immunoSEQ multiplex PCR. The table shows around 300,000 clones, with just over 90% occurring only once. This sequence originates from a woman aged 25 to 39 with COVID-19, enrolled during active disease. The sequencing sample was made of peripheral blood. The chain couples TRBV6-1 to TRBJ1-1; no definite D call. Written as DNA, the CDR3 is TGTGCCAGCAGTGAGGGGAGGTCCACTGAAGCTTTCTTT. It is translated as CASSEGRSTEAFF.